These 10 T cell receptor beta chains originate from one sample sequenced in a study of T cell responses to AZD1222 COVID-19 vaccine listed by TCRdb under 2021. Library creation used the immunoSEQ multiplex PCR assay. The clones in this table, taken by TCRdb from immuneACCESS, are in-frame only. Not every clone is retained; where verified, under half of the shortfall comes from an unresolved V gene, and the cause of the rest is unknown. This sample holds under 130,000 clones; 70% to 90% were observed only once. The ten largest clones capture roughly 2.5% of the sample. Read against the paper, the sample's time point label means: about 28 days (+/-7) after the second vaccine dose. The sequenced sample was peripheral blood, obtained 28 days after the second AZD1222 dose. Receptors were obtained from an adult who received the AZD1222 COVID-19 vaccine.

The chain recombines TRBV30 with TRBJ2-7, with D unresolved. Deletions cut 2 bases from V and 6 bases from J, with 8 bases between. In germline, CDR1 is GTSNPN, CDR2 SVGIG (reference sequence). This CDR3 spans 11 amino acids. CDR3 sequence (DNA): TGTGCCTGGAGTCAGGCGGTCGAGCAGTACTTC. Encoded protein: CAWSQAVEQYF.

The rearrangement joins TRBV18 to TRBJ2-1, with D tentatively TRBD2 (6 bases). Germline lookup yields CDR1 KGHSH and CDR2 LQKENI. The V end lost 1 base, the J end lost 4 bases, and 17 bases lay between the germline ends. The CDR3 has 17 residues. The CDR3 reads CASSPLAPGASYNEQFF. The CDR3, as DNA: TGTGCCAGCTCACCACTCGCCCCGGGAGCTAGTTACAATGAGCAGTTCTTC.

This chain joins TRBV28 and TRBJ1-1; the D gene is possibly TRBD1 (5 bases). V lost 7 bases, J lost 2 bases, and 17 bases lay in between. Per the germline V gene, CDR1 is MDHEN and CDR2 is SYDVKM. This CDR3 is built from 15 residues. CDR3 coding DNA: TGTGCCAGCATCATTGCGGGGGAAACCAACACTGAAGCTTTCTTT. It yields the protein CASIIAGETNTEAFF.

The chain joins TRBV5-6 to TRBJ2-2; D is possibly TRBD2 (6 bases). Germline CDR1 SGHDT, CDR2 YYEEEE. Trimming took 2 bases from V and 5 from J, leaving 13 bases between them. The CDR3 length is 15 residues. The CDR3 here is CASSLAIGGTGELFF. The CDR3 region has the DNA TGTGCCAGCAGCTTAGCGATTGGGGGGACCGGGGAGCTGTTTTTT.

In this sample, this clone turned up once. The chain combines TRBV12-5 with TRBJ2-1; TRBD1 aligns across 7 bases. From germline, CDR1 is LGHNT and CDR2 FRNRAP. The V gene end was trimmed by 10 bases and the J gene end by 3 bases; junction bases not matched to a gene: 18. This CDR3 comprises 17 residues. CDR3 sequence reads: CANQTGVRTQNYNEQFF. The DNA for the CDR3 is TGTGCTAACCAAACAGGGGTTCGGACCCAGAACTACAATGAGCAGTTCTTC.

The chain links TRBV5-1 to TRBJ2-7, with 9 bases fitting TRBD2. This CDR3 spans 15 amino acids. The junction had 8 bases not matched to a gene; V was cut back by 0 bases and J by 7 bases. Germline assignment: CDR1 SGHRS and CDR2 YFSETQ. The CDR3 protein is CASSLAREGRGEQYF. CDR3 sequence (DNA): TGCGCCAGCAGCTTGGCGCGGGAGGGCCGAGGAGAGCAGTACTTC.

This chain joins TRBV18 and TRBJ1-5; the D is unclear. The CDR3 sequence is 15 residues long. Trimming took off 2 bases at V and 2 bases at J, with 10 bases between the two ends. Germline V CDR1 and CDR2: KGHSH, LQKENI. Here the CDR3 DNA reads TGTGCCAGCTCACCATCCGGACGGGGCAATCAGCCCCAGCATTTT. It codes for CASSPSGRGNQPQHF. Full variable domain (rest looked up from reference TRBV18 and TRBJ1-5): NAGVMQNPRHLVRRRGQEARLRCSPMKGHSHVYWYRQLPEEGLKFMVYLQKENIIDESGMPKERFSAEFPKEGPSILRIQQVVRGDSAAYFCASSPSGRGNQPQHFGDGTRLSIL.

The chain combines TRBV28 with TRBJ1-6; D perhaps matches TRBD1 (5 bases). V was clipped by 6 bases and J by 1 base, with 7 bases between them. Germline V lookup: CDR1 MDHEN, CDR2 SYDVKM. The CDR3 runs to 14 residues. The CDR3 nucleotides read TGTGCCAGCAGGGGGGGTTCCTATAATTCACCCCTCCACTTT. This codes for CASRGGSYNSPLHF.

The chain employs TRBV6-5 and TRBJ1-3; D unresolved. Trimming pared 0 bases from V and 3 bases from J, leaving 9 bases between. The CDR3 is 15 residues long. Germline values: CDR1 MNHEY, CDR2 SVGAGI. The CDR3: CASSYSGSNGNTIYF. The CDR3 region has the DNA TGTGCCAGCAGTTACTCAGGGTCGAATGGAAACACCATATATTTT.

This clone came up a few times. J is TRBJ2-3 and V is TRBV27, with D perhaps TRBD2 (6 bases). CDR1 is MNHEY and CDR2 is SMNVEV in the germline V gene (reference sequence). This CDR3 is 13 amino acids long. The V end was cut by 0 bases, the J end by 6 bases, with 7 bases between. The CDR3 DNA is TGTGCCAGCAGTTTATCCCTAGCGGATACGCAGTATTTT. It codes for CASSLSLADTQYF.